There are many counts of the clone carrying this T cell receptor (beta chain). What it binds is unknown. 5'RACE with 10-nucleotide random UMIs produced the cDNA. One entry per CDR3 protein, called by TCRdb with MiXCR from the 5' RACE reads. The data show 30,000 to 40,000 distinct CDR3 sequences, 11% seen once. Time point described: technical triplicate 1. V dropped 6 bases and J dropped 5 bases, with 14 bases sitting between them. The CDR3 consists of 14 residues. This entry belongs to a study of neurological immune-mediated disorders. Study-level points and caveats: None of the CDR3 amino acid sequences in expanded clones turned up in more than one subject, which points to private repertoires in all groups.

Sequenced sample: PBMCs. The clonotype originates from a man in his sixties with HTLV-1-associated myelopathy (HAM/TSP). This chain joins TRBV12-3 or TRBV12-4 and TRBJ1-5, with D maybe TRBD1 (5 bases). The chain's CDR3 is CASSERGNHQPQHF. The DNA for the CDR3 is TGTGCCAGCAGCGAGCGGGGGAACCATCAGCCCCAGCATTTT.